One sample yielded the 22 T cell receptor beta chains listed below, sequenced in a study of T cell changes during pregnancy in multiple sclerosis. Profiling relied on immunoSEQ multiplex PCR, and the TCRdb table lists in-frame clones only, not all of them. The table has around 63,000 clones, about 90% seen once. The specimen was peripheral blood, collected after pregnancy. Receptors originate from a female donor with multiple sclerosis, enrolled in a pregnancy study.

The chain has TRBV10-3 and TRBJ1-5; unclear D gene. Per the germline V gene, CDR1 is ENHRY and CDR2 is SYGVKD. The CDR3 is 15 residues long. Trimming cost V 3 bases and J 6 bases, with 15 bases left between them. Here the CDR3 reads CAISDSDLGSQPQHF. The CDR3 coding sequence is TGTGCCATCAGTGACTCGGACTTAGGAAGTCAGCCCCAGCATTTT.

V usage is TRBV6-5 and J usage is TRBJ2-7; TRBD1 agrees at 8 bases. V trimming: 6 bases; J trimming: 0 bases; junction bases outside the gene matches: 7. Germline assignment: CDR1 MNHEY and CDR2 SVGAGI. The CDR3 runs 15 residues. The CDR3 sequence is CASRPSGTGSYEQYF. Here the CDR3 DNA reads TGTGCCAGCAGGCCCTCCGGGACAGGCTCCTACGAGCAGTACTTC.

This sequence joins TRBV18 and TRBJ2-3, with 7 bases aligning to TRBD2. Unmatched junction bases numbered 8, after V lost 0 bases and J lost 5 bases. The CDR3 has 16 residues. Germline loops: CDR1 KGHSH, CDR2 LQKENI. CDR3 nucleotide sequence: TGTGCCAGCTCACCACCGGGAGGGCCATCCGGAGATACGCAGTATTTT. It codes for CASSPPGGPSGDTQYF.

The chain joins TRBV4-1 to TRBJ1-5, with D tentatively TRBD1 (6 bases). CDR1 is MGHRA, CDR2 YSYEKL, per germline. V lost 1 base and J lost 1, with 8 bases in between. This CDR3 comprises 15 residues. The CDR3 loop reads CASSQVGGSNQPQHF. The CDR3 bases are TGCGCCAGCAGCCAAGTAGGGGGAAGCAATCAGCCCCAGCATTTT.

The rearrangement uses TRBV27 and TRBJ2-7; D might be TRBD2 (5 bases). V dropped 5 bases and J dropped 0 bases, with 14 bases sitting between them. Germline CDR1 MNHEY, CDR2 SMNVEV (reference sequence). The CDR3 length is 15 residues. CDR3 in DNA: TGTGCCAGCAGTATCCTAGCCCCACTCTCCTACGAGCAGTACTTC. Protein sequence: CASSILAPLSYEQYF.

This clone showed up just once. The chain uses TRBV4-2 and TRBJ1-4, with D perhaps TRBD1 (6 bases). Looked up from germline, CDR1 is LGHNA and CDR2 is YNFKEQ. V was clipped by 3 bases and J by 4 bases, with 18 bases between them. This CDR3 is 17 amino acids long. The CDR3 DNA reads TGTGCCAGCAGCCAGGTTCCCGGGACACTTAATAATGAAAAACTGTTTTTT. Amino acid sequence: CASSQVPGTLNNEKLFF.

The V gene is TRBV19, the J gene TRBJ2-7; 7 nucleotides align to TRBD2. V dropped 2 bases and J dropped 4; count of bases not matched to a gene: 5. The CDR3 totals 14 residues. Germline V gene data show CDR1 as LNHDA and CDR2 as SQIVND (reference sequence). The CDR3 here is CASSIKAGPYEQYF. The CDR3 bases are TGTGCCAGTAGTATAAAAGCGGGGCCTTACGAGCAGTACTTC.

This chain connects TRBV18 to TRBJ2-7, with 9 bases lining up with TRBD1. CDR1 KGHSH and CDR2 LQKENI come from the germline V gene. The CDR3 is made up of 16 amino acids. Trimming removed 0 bases from V and 9 bases from J; junction bases left unmatched: 12. The CDR3 sequence is CASSPPSTGGYSGQYF. CDR3 nucleotide sequence: TGTGCCAGCTCACCACCGTCGACAGGGGGTTATAGTGGGCAGTACTTC.

The chain recombines TRBV12-5 with TRBJ1-4; D might be TRBD1 (6 bases). The ends were cut back, 0 bases at V and 2 bases at J, with 10 bases in the middle. Germline V gene sequence: CDR1 LGHNT, CDR2 FRNRAP. This CDR3 contains 16 residues. The CDR3 region has the DNA TGTGCTAGTGGTTTGGTACCCGGACAGACTAATGAAAAACTGTTTTTT. It yields the protein CASGLVPGQTNEKLFF.

This chain uses TRBV14 with TRBJ1-5; no clear D. Trimming removed 9 bases at V and 1 base at J, with 16 bases between. Germline V lookup: CDR1 SGHDN, CDR2 FVKESK. There are 15 residues in the CDR3. CDR3 sequence: CARGTGWYSNQPQHF. The CDR3, as DNA: TGTGCCAGGGGCACCGGTTGGTACAGCAATCAGCCCCAGCATTTT.

The CDR3 reads CAISHDRVVNTEAFF. The CDR3 nucleotides read TGTGCCATCAGCCACGACAGGGTGGTGAACACTGAAGCTTTCTTT. The rearrangement joins TRBV10-3 to TRBJ1-1; the match to TRBD1 covers 7 bases. Germline CDR1 is ENHRY and CDR2 is SYGVKD. The trim removed 6 bases at V and 0 bases at J, leaving 7 bases unmatched. This CDR3 comprises 15 residues.

The V and J genes are TRBV7-9 and TRBJ1-1; 7 bases agree with TRBD1. The V gene's germline CDR1 is SEHNR and CDR2 FQNEAQ (reference sequence). This CDR3 is 14 amino acids long. V lost 6 bases, J lost 2 bases, and 6 bases stayed unmatched. The CDR3 here is CASRLGTDNTEAFF. The CDR3 bases are TGTGCCAGCAGGCTAGGGACAGATAACACTGAAGCTTTCTTT.

The rearrangement links TRBV19 to TRBJ2-1; 7 nucleotides agree with TRBD2. Germline V gives CDR1 LNHDA, CDR2 SQIVND (reference sequence). J gave up 7 bases and V 7 bases, and 28 bases lay outside the gene matches. CDR3 size: 20 residues. CDR3 loop: CASNGLVTTDMSRGKNEQFF. The CDR3 bases are TGTGCCAGTAACGGACTAGTTACAACCGATATGTCCCGCGGGAAGAATGAGCAGTTCTTC.

The chain uses TRBV9 and TRBJ2-7; 12 bases line up with TRBD2. The CDR3 extends over 16 amino acids. The trim removed 0 bases at V and 6 bases at J, leaving 7 bases unmatched. Germline V gives CDR1 SGDLS, CDR2 YYNGEE. Here the CDR3 reads CASSVALAGGPGEQYF. Here the CDR3 DNA reads TGTGCCAGCAGCGTAGCTCTAGCGGGAGGGCCGGGCGAGCAGTACTTC. Full variable domain (outside the CDR3, taken from reference TRBV9 and TRBJ2-7): DSGVTQTPKHLITATGQRVTLRCSPRSGDLSVYWYQQSLDQGLQFLIQYYNGEERAKGNILERFSAQQFPDLHSELNLSSLELGDSALYFCASSVALAGGPGEQYFGPGTRLTVT.

This clone showed up just once. The chain has TRBV28 and TRBJ1-2; D unresolved. V shed 6 bases and J shed 4 bases, with 15 bases lying between them. Germline V CDR1 and CDR2: MDHEN, SYDVKM. The CDR3 is 14 amino acids. CDR3 amino acids: CASRAAGLGYGYTF. CDR3 in DNA: TGTGCCAGCAGGGCGGCGGGGTTGGGCTATGGCTACACCTTC.

The chain combines TRBV21-1 with TRBJ1-2; the table names TRBD1, a call not compared with the DNA. TRBV21-1 is flagged as a pseudogene. The CDR3 extends over 14 amino acids. The CDR3 protein is CASSKRAGAGGYTF. In DNA, the CDR3 is TGTGCCAGCAGCAAAAGGGCAGGGGCCGGAGGCTACACCTTC.

The rearrangement links TRBV9 to TRBJ2-5; the match to TRBD1 covers 8 bases. In germline, CDR1 is SGDLS, CDR2 YYNGEE. The CDR3 spans 16 residues. The V and J ends lost 2 bases and 5 bases, in that order; junction bases with no gene match: 11. The CDR3 region has the DNA TGTGCCAGCAGCGTTTCCGGACAGGGACGACGGGAGACCCAGTACTTC. Its protein product is CASSVSGQGRRETQYF. Full variable domain (remainder filled in from reference TRBV9 and TRBJ2-5): DSGVTQTPKHLITATGQRVTLRCSPRSGDLSVYWYQQSLDQGLQFLIQYYNGEERAKGNILERFSAQQFPDLHSELNLSSLELGDSALYFCASSVSGQGRRETQYFGPGTRLLVL.

In this sample, this clone turned up once. The chain has TRBV19 and TRBJ2-7; 8 nucleotides align to TRBD1. Germline CDR1 is LNHDA and CDR2 is SQIVND (reference sequence). The V gene end was trimmed by 4 bases and the J gene end by 6 bases; junction bases not matched to a gene: 5. The CDR3 has 13 residues. The CDR3 sequence: CASSNRDRLEQYF. CDR3 coding DNA: TGTGCCAGTAGTAACCGGGACAGGCTCGAGCAGTACTTC.

This clone is a singleton in its sample. The rearrangement links TRBV19 to TRBJ1-5, with a possible D match to TRBD1 (5 bases). The CDR3 sequence is 13 residues long. V was cut by 5 bases and J by 6 bases, with 11 bases left in between. Germline CDR1 is LNHDA and CDR2 is SQIVND (reference sequence). The CDR3 region is CASSWQGGQPQHF. As DNA, the CDR3 is TGTGCCAGTAGTTGGCAGGGTGGTCAGCCCCAGCATTTT.

In its sample, this clone was seen a few times. The V gene is TRBV2, the J gene TRBJ1-1; 9 bases are a match to TRBD1. The CDR3 loop spans 13 amino acids. V dropped 4 bases and J dropped 10; count of bases not matched to a gene: 7. Germline V gene lookup returns CDR1 SNHLY and CDR2 FYNNEI. The CDR3 coding sequence is TGTGCCAGCAGTGGGGGACAGGGCTTTGGAGCTTTCTTT. It encodes CASSGGQGFGAFF.

This clone turned up a few times. The V call is TRBV7-3, the J call TRBJ2-7; D is possibly TRBD1 (7 bases). V lost 5 bases, J lost 6 bases, and 14 bases lay in between. CDR3 length: 13 amino acids. Germline-derived CDR1 and CDR2 are SGHTA and FQGTGA. The CDR3 is CASSQGGEGEQYF. CDR3 DNA sequence: TGTGCCAGCAGCCAGGGGGGAGAGGGCGAGCAGTACTTC.

The chain combines TRBV6-4 with TRBJ1-2, with a tentative D call TRBD1 (6 bases). This CDR3 spans 14 amino acids. Trimming left V 3 bases short and J 5 bases short, with 13 bases between. CDR1 and CDR2 (germline): MRHNA, SNTAGT. The CDR3 loop reads CASSEGAPTYGYTF. The CDR3 DNA sequence: TGTGCCAGCAGTGAGGGGGCGCCGACGTATGGCTACACCTTC.